This paragraph covers one T cell receptor beta chain sequence. The antigen is undetermined. This sample was taken from a study of T cell responses to AZD1222 COVID-19 vaccine. Whole-study findings and limits: Vaccine-associated CD4 TCRs spanned spike, dominant at 160-218 and 743-854. Increases in Spike-specific TCR breadth and depth were seen after two AZD1222 doses. Scientists sampled the repertoires only once the peak T cell response had passed.

Germline CDR1 is SGDLS and CDR2 is YYNGEE. The CDR3 has 11 residues. V lost 4 bases to trimming and J lost 2 bases, with 2 bases between them. Generated by immunoSEQ multiplex PCR, the TCRdb table keeps only in-frame clones and is missing some. The table includes 150,000 to 200,000 clones, 80% to 90% detected once. Sequences were derived from peripheral blood, sampled on day 0 of AZD1222 vaccination. This TCR was recovered from an adult in good health. The genes are TRBV9 and TRBJ2-3, with D uncertain. The DNA of the CDR3 is TGTGCCAGCAGCACCACAGATACGCAGTATTTT. Its translation is CASSTTDTQYF.